This T cell receptor (beta chain) was obtained from a study of T-cell memory formation after mild COVID-19. Across the whole study: Largely, TCR clusters stayed within a single donor.

V gave up 4 bases and J gave up 6 bases; unmatched junction bases: 9. The CDR3 runs to 16 residues. The germline gives CDR1 SGHRS, CDR2 YFSETQ. Study findings and constraints: Pre-infection memory carried some responding clones, suggesting that cross-reactive memory joined. Clones shrinking from day 15 to 85 showed even CD4/CD8 mixes; later expanders tilted CD4+.

This clonotype was recorded a few times. Its antigen remains unknown. One entry per CDR3 protein results from TCRdb running MiXCR on the 5' RACE reads. The sample carries 98,000 or so distinct CDR3 sequences, over 15% recorded once. This receptor was identified in a man in his late teens or twenties who had mild COVID-19 (a few samples of this study predate the infection). Cell type and time point are not known. The chain is built from TRBV5-1 and TRBJ2-3, with 12 bases that match TRBD2. Material: PBMCs or a T cell subset sorted from them (not recorded which). CDR3 sequence: CASSLPGLAGMDTQYF. In DNA, the CDR3 is TGCGCCAGCAGCCTACCGGGACTAGCGGGTATGGATACGCAGTATTTT. The full variable domain, its missing parts supplied by reference TRBV5-1 and TRBJ2-3, is KAGVTQTPRYLIKTRGQQVTLSCSPISGHRSVSWYQQTPGQGLQFLFEYFSETQRNKGNFPGRFSGRQFSNSRSEMNVSTLELGDSALYLCASSLPGLAGMDTQYFGPGTRLTVL.